In this sample, the clone carrying this T cell receptor (beta chain) turned up a few times. The data belong to a study of T-cell memory formation after mild COVID-19. The CDR3 has 16 amino acids. The V gene end was trimmed by 2 bases and the J gene end by 5 bases; junction bases not matched to a gene: 11. CDR1 and CDR2 (germline): DFQATT, SNEGSKA (reference sequence). TCRdb reanalysed the 5' RACE reads using MiXCR and keeps one entry per CDR3 protein. The table has approximately 110,000 distinct CDR3 sequences, about 24% seen once. This clonotype was sampled from a man younger than 35 who had mild COVID-19 (a few samples of this study predate the infection). Cell type and time point are not known. Specimen: PBMCs or a T cell subset sorted from them (not recorded which). The V call is TRBV20-1, the J call TRBJ2-1; 8 nucleotides match TRBD2. The chain's CDR3 is CSARLPSSGRHNEQFF. The CDR3 DNA sequence: TGCAGTGCTAGACTACCCTCTAGCGGGCGCCACAATGAGCAGTTCTTC.